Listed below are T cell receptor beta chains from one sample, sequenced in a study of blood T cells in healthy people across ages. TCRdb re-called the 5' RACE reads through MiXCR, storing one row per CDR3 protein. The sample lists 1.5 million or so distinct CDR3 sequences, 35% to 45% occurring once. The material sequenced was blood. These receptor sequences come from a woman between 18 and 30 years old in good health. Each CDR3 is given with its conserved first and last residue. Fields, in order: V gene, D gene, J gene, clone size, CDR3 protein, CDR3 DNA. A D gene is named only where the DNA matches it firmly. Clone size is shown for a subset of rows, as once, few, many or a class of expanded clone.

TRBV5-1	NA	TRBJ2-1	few	CASQGRPIFNEQFF	TGCGCCAGCCAGGGGAGACCAATTTTTAATGAGCAGTTCTTC
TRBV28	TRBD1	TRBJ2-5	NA	CAGSLWLGQGSQYF	TGTGCCGGCAGTTTATGGTTGGGACAGGGCTCCCAGTACTTC
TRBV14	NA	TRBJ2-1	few	CASSQDGGSSYNEQFF	TGTGCCAGCAGCCAAGATGGTGGGAGCTCCTACAATGAGCAGTTCTTC
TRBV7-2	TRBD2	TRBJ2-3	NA	CASTRDYTDTQYF	TGTGCCAGCACACGGGACTACACAGATACGCAGTATTTT
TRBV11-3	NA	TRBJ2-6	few	CASSLDRLGQSSGANVLTF	TGTGCCAGCAGCTTAGACCGTCTCGGGCAATCCTCTGGGGCCAACGTCCTGACTTTC
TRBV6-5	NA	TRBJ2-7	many	CASSYSGQGSYEQYF	TGTGCCAGCAGTTACTCGGGGCAGGGGTCCTACGAGCAGTACTTC
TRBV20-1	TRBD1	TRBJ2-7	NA	CSAPDRGVNEQYF	TGCAGTGCACCGGACAGGGGAGTCAACGAGCAGTACTTC
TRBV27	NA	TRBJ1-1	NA	CASSYGPKNTEAFF	TGTGCCAGCAGTTATGGACCTAAGAACACTGAAGCTTTCTTT
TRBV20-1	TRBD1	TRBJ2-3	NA	CSASNRDRAVDTQYF	TGCAGTGCCTCCAACCGGGACAGGGCAGTAGATACGCAGTATTTT
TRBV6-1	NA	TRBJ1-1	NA	CASSEALGLTEAFF	TGTGCCAGCAGTGAAGCGCTGGGGTTAACTGAAGCTTTCTTT
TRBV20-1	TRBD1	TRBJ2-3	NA	CSARSVDRGTDTQYF	TGCAGTGCTAGATCCGTCGACAGGGGCACAGATACGCAGTATTTT
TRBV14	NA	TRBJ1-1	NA	CASSQVPGTYTEAFF	TGTGCCAGCAGCCAGGTACCGGGGACCTACACTGAAGCTTTCTTT
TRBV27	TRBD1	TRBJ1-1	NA	CASSPQGVAEAFF	TGTGCCAGCAGTCCACAGGGGGTGGCTGAAGCTTTCTTT
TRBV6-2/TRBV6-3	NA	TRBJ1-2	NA	CASSPVGLRGAYTF	TGTGCCAGCAGCCCCGTTGGATTAAGGGGCGCTTACACCTTC
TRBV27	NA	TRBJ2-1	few	CASSLWQTSYNEQFF	TGTGCCAGCAGTTTATGGCAGACTTCCTACAATGAGCAGTTCTTC
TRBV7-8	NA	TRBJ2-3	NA	CASSLGAHRADTQYF	TGTGCCAGCAGCTTAGGGGCACACCGGGCAGATACGCAGTATTTT
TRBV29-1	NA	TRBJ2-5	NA	CSVEYPGRETQYF	TGCAGCGTTGAGTACCCAGGGCGAGAGACCCAGTACTTC
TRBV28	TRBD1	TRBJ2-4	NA	CASSLSGQGAKNIQYF	TGTGCCAGCAGTTTGAGTGGACAGGGGGCCAAAAACATTCAGTACTTC
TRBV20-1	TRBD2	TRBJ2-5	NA	CSARAPLAGANQETQYF	TGCAGTGCTAGAGCCCCCCTAGCGGGAGCAAACCAAGAGACCCAGTACTTC
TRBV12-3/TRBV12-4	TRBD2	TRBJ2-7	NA	CASSPRTSGKAYEQYF	TGTGCCAGCAGTCCCCGGACTAGCGGGAAGGCCTACGAGCAGTACTTC
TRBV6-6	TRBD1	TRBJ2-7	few	CASSKKPPGQGDSEQYF	TGTGCCAGCAGCAAAAAACCGCCGGGACAGGGGGACAGCGAGCAGTACTTC
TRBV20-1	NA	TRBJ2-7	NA	CSAQDWSSYEQYF	TGCAGTGCCCAGGACTGGAGCTCCTACGAGCAGTACTTC
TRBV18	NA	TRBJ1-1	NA	CASSPLQGRMNTEAFF	TGTGCCAGCTCACCGTTGCAGGGGAGAATGAACACTGAAGCTTTCTTT
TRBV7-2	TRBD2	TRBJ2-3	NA	CASSLYSGGYTDTQYF	TGTGCCAGCAGCTTATATAGCGGGGGGTACACAGATACGCAGTATTTT
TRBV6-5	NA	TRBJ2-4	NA	CASTVEGPLAKNIQYF	TGTGCCAGCACGGTAGAGGGACCACTAGCCAAAAACATTCAGTACTTC
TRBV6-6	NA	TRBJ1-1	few	CASRQVNTEAFF	TGTGCCAGCAGACAGGTGAACACTGAAGCTTTCTTT
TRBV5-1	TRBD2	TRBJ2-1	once	CASSVPTSGMDNEQFF	TGCGCCAGCAGCGTCCCGACTAGCGGGATGGACAATGAGCAGTTCTTC
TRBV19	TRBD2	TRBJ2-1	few	CASSMGLAGFSYNEQFF	TGTGCCAGTAGTATGGGACTAGCGGGTTTCTCCTACAATGAGCAGTTCTTC
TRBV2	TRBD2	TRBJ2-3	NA	CASSGLAGSRYF	TGTGCCAGCAGTGGACTAGCGGGGTCGAGGTATTTT
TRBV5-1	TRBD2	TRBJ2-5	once	CASSLRAGSDGSEYF	TGCGCCAGCAGCTTGAGAGCGGGAAGTGATGGTTCGGAGTACTTC
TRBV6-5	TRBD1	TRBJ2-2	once	CASTGTGDLTGELFF	TGTGCCAGCACCGGGACAGGGGACCTCACCGGGGAGCTGTTTTTT
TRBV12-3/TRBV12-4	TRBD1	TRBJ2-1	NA	CASSLSQGDEQFF	TGTGCCAGCAGTTTAAGCCAGGGGGATGAGCAGTTCTTC
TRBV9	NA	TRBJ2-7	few	CASSVGGTEAYEQYF	TGTGCCAGCAGCGTAGGTGGGACGGAAGCCTACGAGCAGTACTTC
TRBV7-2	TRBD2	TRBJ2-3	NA	CASSSLAGPNTDTQYF	TGTGCCAGCAGCTCGCTAGCGGGACCCAACACAGATACGCAGTATTTT
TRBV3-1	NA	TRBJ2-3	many	CASSQGGAGDTQYF	TGTGCCAGCAGCCAAGGTGGAGCAGGGGATACGCAGTATTTT
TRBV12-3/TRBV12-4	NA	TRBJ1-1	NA	CASSLRALSTEAFF	TGTGCCAGCAGTTTACGGGCTTTGAGCACTGAAGCTTTCTTT
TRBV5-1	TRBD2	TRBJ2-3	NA	CASSLTGGYTDTQYF	TGCGCCAGCAGCCTCACGGGGGGTTACACAGATACGCAGTATTTT
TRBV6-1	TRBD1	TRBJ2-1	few	CASRQAQGAYNEQFF	TGTGCCAGCAGACAAGCGCAGGGGGCTTACAATGAGCAGTTCTTC
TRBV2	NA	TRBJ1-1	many	CASREGNTEAFF	TGTGCCAGCAGAGAGGGTAACACTGAAGCTTTCTTT
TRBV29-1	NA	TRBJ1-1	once	CSVDFDTEAFF	TGCAGCGTTGATTTTGACACTGAAGCTTTCTTT
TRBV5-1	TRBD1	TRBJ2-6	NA	CASSFSGGIGANVLTF	TGCGCCAGCAGCTTTTCAGGGGGCATCGGGGCCAACGTCCTGACTTTC
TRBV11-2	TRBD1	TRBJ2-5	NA	CASNRQGAGETQYF	TGTGCCAGCAATCGACAGGGGGCGGGAGAGACCCAGTACTTC
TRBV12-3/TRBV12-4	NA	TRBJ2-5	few	CASSQDRPQETQYF	TGTGCCAGCAGCCAGGATCGCCCCCAAGAGACCCAGTACTTC
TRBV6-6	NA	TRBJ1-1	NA	CASSHRRDTEAFF	TGTGCCAGCAGCCATCGGAGGGACACTGAAGCTTTCTTT
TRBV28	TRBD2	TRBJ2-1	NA	CASSSPYLAGSFINSYNEQFF	TGTGCCAGCAGTTCCCCCTACCTAGCGGGGTCTTTCATAAACTCCTACAATGAGCAGTTCTTC
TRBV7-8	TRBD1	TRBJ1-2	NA	CDSSRQGADYGYTF	TGTGACAGCAGCCGACAGGGGGCTGACTATGGCTACACCTTC
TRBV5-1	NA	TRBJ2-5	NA	CASSPPFGGQETQYF	TGCGCCAGCAGCCCGCCTTTCGGGGGCCAAGAGACCCAGTACTTC
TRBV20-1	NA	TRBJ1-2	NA	CSASLQWGYTF	TGCAGTGCTAGCCTTCAGTGGGGCTACACCTTC